A single sample is the source of the 16 T cell receptor beta chains below, sequenced in a study of blood T cell repertoires in COVID-19. The assay was immunoSEQ multiplex PCR, and TCRdb's table has in-frame clones only and misses some. The sample includes about 210,000 clones, around 81% seen only once; the top ten take about 13%. The sample comprised peripheral blood. Source of these receptors: a human donor in a cohort sampled during active COVID-19.

V is TRBV19 and J is TRBJ1-2; D is uncertain. The CDR3 consists of 11 residues. CDR1 is LNHDA and CDR2 is SQIVND in the germline V gene (reference sequence). V lost 7 bases, J lost 3 bases, and 6 bases lay in between. The CDR3 region has the DNA TGTGCCAGTACGAGTTACTATGGCTACACCTTC. Its translation is CASTSYYGYTF.

The chain has TRBV3-1 (or the pseudogene TRBV3-2) and TRBJ2-5; TRBD2 matches 10 bases. The germline V gene has CDR1 LGHDT and CDR2 YNNKEL (reference sequence). With 4 bases clipped from V and 3 bases from J, the junction kept 2 bases outside the gene matches. The CDR3 runs 14 residues. The CDR3 loop reads CASSLLAGKETQYF. Here the CDR3 DNA reads TGTGCCAGCAGCCTACTAGCGGGAAAAGAGACCCAGTACTTC.

This sequence joins TRBV18 and TRBJ1-6, with D unresolved. Trimming removed 2 bases from V and 10 bases from J, with 12 bases in between. Germline CDR1 and CDR2: KGHSH and LQKENI. CDR3 length equals 14 residues. In nucleotides, the CDR3 is TGTGCCAGCTCACCAAGGGAGTTTGAATCACCCCTCCACTTT. Protein sequence: CASSPREFESPLHF.

This clone was picked up a small number of times. V is TRBV4-3 and J is TRBJ1-1, with 9 bases lining up with TRBD1. The CDR3 extends over 15 amino acids. V lost 2 bases to trimming and J lost 1 base; unmatched junction nucleotides: 2. The germline V gene encodes CDR1 LGHNA and CDR2 YSLEER. The CDR3: CASSQRGQGNTEAFF. CDR3 sequence (DNA): TGCGCCAGCAGCCAAAGGGGACAGGGGAACACTGAAGCTTTCTTT.

The V call is TRBV5-1, the J call TRBJ2-5; possible D gene TRBD2, 5 bases. Germline CDR1 SGHRS, CDR2 YFSETQ. The V and J ends lost 3 bases and 5 bases respectively, with 11 bases between them. The CDR3 is 13 amino acids. The chain's CDR3 is CASSSGVGETQYF. The CDR3 DNA follows: TGCGCCAGCAGCTCCGGGGTAGGGGAGACCCAGTACTTC.

V is TRBV9 and J is TRBJ2-1; TRBD2 agrees at 7 bases. Trimming at V came to 4 bases and at J to 1 base, leaving 20 bases not matched to a gene. This CDR3 is 20 amino acids long. Germline values: CDR1 SGDLS, CDR2 YYNGEE. CDR3 bases: TGTGCCAGCAGCCCCCCGCCGCGGGAGAAAGTCCTGGCATCCTACAATGAGCAGTTCTTC. It is translated as CASSPPPREKVLASYNEQFF.

V gene TRBV5-8 combines with J gene TRBJ1-2; 8 bases align to TRBD1. CDR1 and CDR2 (germline): SGHTS, YDEGEE. The CDR3 contains 16 residues. The V gene end was trimmed by 0 bases and the J gene end by 4 bases; junction bases not matched to a gene: 8. The CDR3 protein is CASSLGTGYRGYGYTF. DNA of the CDR3: TGTGCCAGCAGCTTGGGGACAGGGTATAGGGGCTATGGCTACACCTTC. Based on the CDR3 plus reference TRBV5-8 and TRBJ1-2, the full variable domain is EAGVTQSPTHLIKTRGQQATLRCSPISGHTSVYWYQQALGLGLQFLLWYDEGEERNRGNFPPRFSGRQFPNYSSELNVNALELEDSALYLCASSLGTGYRGYGYTFGSGTRLTVV.

The chain joins TRBV6-5 to TRBJ2-7; TRBD2 agrees at 7 bases. The V and J ends lost 4 bases and 2 bases, in that order; junction bases with no gene match: 5. Germline V lookup: CDR1 MNHEY, CDR2 SVGAGI. This CDR3 region has 14 residues. The CDR3 DNA follows: TGTGCCAGCAGTTGGGGGGGGATGACCTACGAGCAGTACTTC. It specifies CASSWGGMTYEQYF.

This sequence joins TRBV5-1 and TRBJ2-1, with 8 bases fitting TRBD2. Germline V gene data show CDR1 as SGHRS and CDR2 as YFSETQ. J gave up 4 bases and V 4 bases, and 13 bases lay outside the gene matches. The CDR3 is 17 amino acids. The chain's CDR3 is CASSPRGAGGLYNEQFF. In DNA form, the CDR3 reads TGCGCCAGCAGCCCCCGAGGGGCGGGGGGCCTTTACAATGAGCAGTTCTTC.

This sequence joins TRBV15 and TRBJ2-7; D is unresolved. Germline CDR1 and CDR2: LNHNV and YYDKDF (reference sequence). The CDR3 totals 14 residues. The V end lost 0 bases, the J end lost 5 bases, and 11 bases lay between the germline ends. The chain's CDR3 is CATSRDKASDEQYF. The CDR3 DNA reads TGTGCCACCAGCAGAGATAAAGCGAGCGACGAGCAGTACTTC.

The chain couples TRBV11-3 to TRBJ1-1; D is unresolved. The CDR3 totals 13 residues. The germline CDR1 and CDR2 sequences are SGHNT and YENEEA. V gave up 2 bases and J gave up 5 bases, with 9 bases separating them. In nucleotides, the CDR3 is TGTGCCAGCAGCTTACTCAGGAATACTGAAGCTTTCTTT. Residues: CASSLLRNTEAFF.

There are a few counts of this clone. The chain employs TRBV19 and TRBJ1-1; D might be TRBD1 (6 bases). This CDR3 has 15 residues. The germline gives CDR1 LNHDA, CDR2 SQIVND (reference sequence). V was shortened by 10 bases and J by 0 bases, with 18 bases between the two germline ends. The CDR3 protein is CAISKRGGLNTEAFF. The CDR3 region has the DNA TGTGCCATATCAAAAAGGGGGGGACTGAACACTGAAGCTTTCTTT.

This clone is a singleton in its sample. CDR3 loop: CASSLPGANYGYTF. CDR3 nucleotide sequence: TGTGCCAGCAGCTTGCCCGGAGCTAACTATGGCTACACCTTC. This chain uses TRBV5-6 with TRBJ1-2; the D is unclear. The germline gives CDR1 SGHDT, CDR2 YYEEEE. The CDR3 extends over 14 amino acids. Trimming left V 1 base short and J 0 bases short, with 7 bases between.

The chain couples TRBV5-6 to TRBJ1-2; weak D call: TRBD1 (5 bases). Trimming cost V 0 bases and J 2 bases, with 14 bases left between them. The CDR3 length is 16 residues. CDR1 is SGHDT and CDR2 is YYEEEE in the germline V gene. CDR3 sequence (DNA): TGTGCCAGCAGCTTGGTGGGTTGGCAGGGCAACTATGGCTACACCTTC. The encoded protein is CASSLVGWQGNYGYTF. The whole variable domain, filled in from reference TRBV5-6 and TRBJ1-2, reads DAGVTQSPTHLIKTRGQQVTLRCSPKSGHDTVSWYQQALGQGPQFIFQYYEEEERQRGNFPDRFSGHQFPNYSSELNVNALLLGDSALYLCASSLVGWQGNYGYTFGSGTRLTVV.

This clone is a singleton in its sample. In DNA form, the CDR3 reads TGTGCCAGCAGCTTAGGGGACAGGGGGCTGGCCGGGGAGCTGTTTTTT. Residues: CASSLGDRGLAGELFF. The V gene is TRBV7-9, the J gene TRBJ2-2, with 12 bases that match TRBD1. CDR1 and CDR2 from the germline V gene are SEHNR and FQNEAQ (reference sequence). The CDR3 runs 16 residues. Trimming at V came to 1 base and at J to 6 bases, leaving 3 bases not matched to a gene.

The chain combines TRBV3-1 (or the pseudogene TRBV3-2) with TRBJ1-2; TRBD1 is a possible D gene (6 bases). V gave up 4 bases and J gave up 8 bases, with 17 bases separating them. From germline, CDR1 is LGHDT and CDR2 YNNKEL (reference sequence). The CDR3 has 14 residues. The CDR3 DNA reads as TGTGCCAGCAGCCTCGACGGGGGGGCAGGAGGCTACACCTTC. Encoded protein: CASSLDGGAGGYTF.